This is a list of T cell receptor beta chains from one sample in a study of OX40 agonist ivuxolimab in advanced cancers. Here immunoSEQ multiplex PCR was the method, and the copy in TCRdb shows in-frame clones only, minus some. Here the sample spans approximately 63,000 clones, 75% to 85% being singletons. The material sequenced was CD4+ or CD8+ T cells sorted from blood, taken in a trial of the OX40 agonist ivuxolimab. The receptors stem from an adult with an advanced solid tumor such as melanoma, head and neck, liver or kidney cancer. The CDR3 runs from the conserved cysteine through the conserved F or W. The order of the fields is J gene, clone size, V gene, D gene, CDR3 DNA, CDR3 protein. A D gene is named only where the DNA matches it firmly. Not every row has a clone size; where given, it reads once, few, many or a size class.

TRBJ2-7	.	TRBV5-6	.	TGTGCCAGCAGCTTAGCAGGATGGAGTGGCGAGCAGTACTTC	CASSLAGWSGEQYF
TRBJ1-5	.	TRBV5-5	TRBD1	TGTGCCAGCAGCTTGGCCTGGGACAGCACTAATCAGCCCCAGCATTTT	CASSLAWDSTNQPQHF
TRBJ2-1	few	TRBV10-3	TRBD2	TGTGCCATCAGCTTGACTAGCGGGAGGGACAATGAGCAGTTCTTC	CAISLTSGRDNEQFF
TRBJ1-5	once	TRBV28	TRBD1	TGTGCCAGCAGTCCCCTCGGACAGGGTAGCAATCAGCCCCAGCATTTT	CASSPLGQGSNQPQHF
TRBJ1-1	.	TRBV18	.	TGTGCCAGCTCAAGGGAACCAGCAGGCCTGAACACTGAAGCTTTCTTT	CASSREPAGLNTEAFF
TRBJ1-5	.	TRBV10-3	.	TGTGCCATCAGTGAGTCGACAGCGGAACATAGCAATCAGCCCCAGCATTTT	CAISESTAEHSNQPQHF
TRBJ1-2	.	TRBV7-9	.	TGTGCCAGCAGCCAGGGAGCAAACCGCGGCTATGGCTACACCTTC	CASSQGANRGYGYTF
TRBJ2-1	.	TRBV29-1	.	TGCAGCGTTGAAGATCCTTTCGGCGGCCAACCGTATGAGCAGTTCTTC	CSVEDPFGGQPYEQFF
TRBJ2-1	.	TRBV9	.	TGTGCCAGCAGCGGCGTATCTAGTGAGCAGTTCTTC	CASSGVSSEQFF
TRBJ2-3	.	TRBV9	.	TGTGCCAGCAGCGTAGAGGGAGTGAGAGATACGCAGTATTTT	CASSVEGVRDTQYF
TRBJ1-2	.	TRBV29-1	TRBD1	TGCAGCGTTGGAGGACAGGGCCGCTACACCTTC	CSVGGQGRYTF
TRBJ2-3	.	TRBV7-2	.	TGTGCCAGCAGCTTAGGGGCGGATCGGGGGCGGGCAGATACGCAGTATTTT	CASSLGADRGRADTQYF
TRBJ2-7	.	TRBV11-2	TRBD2	TGTGCCAGCAGCGCAGCCGGGACTAGCACAATCGACGAGCAGTACTTC	CASSAAGTSTIDEQYF
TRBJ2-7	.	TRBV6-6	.	TGTGCCAGCAGTGGTGGTTCCTACGAGCAGTACTTC	CASSGGSYEQYF
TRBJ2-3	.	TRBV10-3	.	TGTGCCATCAGTGAGGACAGAAGCACAGATACGCAGTATTTT	CAISEDRSTDTQYF
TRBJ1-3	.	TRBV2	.	TGTGCCAGCCCCGGGGCTACTCTCTCGGGAAACACCATATATTTT	CASPGATLSGNTIYF
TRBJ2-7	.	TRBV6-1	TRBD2	TGTGCCAGCAGTGCGGGAGGTTCCATCTACGAGCAGTACTTC	CASSAGGSIYEQYF
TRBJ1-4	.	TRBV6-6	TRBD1	TGTGCCAGCAGTAGGGGGCAGGCAACTAATGAAAAACTGTTTTTT	CASSRGQATNEKLFF
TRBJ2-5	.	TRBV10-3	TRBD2	TGTGCCATCAGTGAGTCCGTGACTAGCGCCCAAGAGACCCAGTACTTC	CAISESVTSAQETQYF
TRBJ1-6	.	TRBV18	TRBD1	TGTGCCAGCTCACCTGGCACAGGGGGAGACTCACCCCTCCACTTT	CASSPGTGGDSPLHF
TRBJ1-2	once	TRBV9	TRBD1	TGTGCCAGCAGCCTTGGGACAGGGGGCAATGGCTACACCTTC	CASSLGTGGNGYTF
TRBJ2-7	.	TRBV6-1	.	TGTGCCAGCAGACACCGGGCGCCCTACGAGCAGTACTTC	CASRHRAPYEQYF
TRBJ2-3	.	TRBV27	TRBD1	TGTGCCAGCAGTTTGACAGGGTGGGGCACAGATACGCAGTATTTT	CASSLTGWGTDTQYF
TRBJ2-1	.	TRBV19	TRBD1	TGTGCCAGTAGTGTCCTCACAGGGGGCCAAGTAGCCGAGCAGTTCTTC	CASSVLTGGQVAEQFF
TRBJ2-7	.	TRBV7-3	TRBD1	TGTGCCAGCAGCATGGGGACAGGGGGCTCCTACGAGCAGTACTTC	CASSMGTGGSYEQYF
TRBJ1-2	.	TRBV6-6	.	TGTGCCAGCAGTTACTCACCCGCCTATGGCTACACCTTC	CASSYSPAYGYTF
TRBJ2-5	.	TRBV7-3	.	TGTGCCAGCAGTCGGGGGAATTCAGAGACCCAGTACTTC	CASSRGNSETQYF
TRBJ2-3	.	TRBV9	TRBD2	TGTGCCAGCAGTCAAAAGGGACTAGCGGGCACAGATACGCAGTATTTT	CASSQKGLAGTDTQYF
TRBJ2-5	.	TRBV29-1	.	TGCAGCGTCCAGGGGCTTCAAGAGACCCAGTACTTC	CSVQGLQETQYF
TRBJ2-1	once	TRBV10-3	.	TGTGCCATCAGTGAGTCGGGCACCGGTGGCAATGAGCAGTTCTTC	CAISESGTGGNEQFF
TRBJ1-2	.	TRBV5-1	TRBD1	TGCGCCAGCAGCCCCCGACAGGGGGGCGGCTATGGCTACACCTTC	CASSPRQGGGYGYTF
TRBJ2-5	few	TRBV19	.	TGTGCCAGTAGTCAGGGACCCCAAGAGACCCAGTACTTC	CASSQGPQETQYF
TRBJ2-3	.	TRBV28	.	TGTGCCAGCAGTTTAGGGGGGACAGATACGCAGTATTTT	CASSLGGTDTQYF
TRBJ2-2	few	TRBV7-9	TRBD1	TGTGCCAGCAGCCAGACAGACAGGGGCGCCGGGGAGCTGTTTTTT	CASSQTDRGAGELFF
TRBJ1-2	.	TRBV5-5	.	TGTGCCAGCAGTCGGGTTGGGGACGGCTACTATGGCTACACCTTC	CASSRVGDGYYGYTF
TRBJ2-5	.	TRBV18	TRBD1	TGTGCCAGCTCACCTTTGGGAGGCACCGGGACAGGGTCCTTAAGAGAGACCCAGTACTTC	CASSPLGGTGTGSLRETQYF
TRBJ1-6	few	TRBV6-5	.	TGTGCCAGCAGTTATGGTAACAGGCAGAGTTCACCCCTCCACTTT	CASSYGNRQSSPLHF
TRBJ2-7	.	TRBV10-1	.	TGCGCCAGCAGCATCTCGGGGGAGAACTACGAGCAGTACTTC	CASSISGENYEQYF
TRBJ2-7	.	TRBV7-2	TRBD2	TGTGCCAGCACTTCGGGACTAGCGGGATCCTACGAGCAGTACTTC	CASTSGLAGSYEQYF
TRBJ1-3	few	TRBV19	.	TGTGCCAGTAGTCCTTCAGGGAAATCAAACACCATATATTTT	CASSPSGKSNTIYF
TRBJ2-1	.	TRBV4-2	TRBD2	TGTGCCAGCAGCCGCAGCGGGAGTACCTACAATGAGCAGTTCTTC	CASSRSGSTYNEQFF
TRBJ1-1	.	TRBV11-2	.	TGTGCCAGCAGCTTAGCCCAAGGGAACACTGAAGCTTTCTTT	CASSLAQGNTEAFF
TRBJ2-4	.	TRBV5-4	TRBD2	TGTGCCAGCAGCGTATATTTAGCGGGAGGGCCGGACATTCAGTACTTC	CASSVYLAGGPDIQYF
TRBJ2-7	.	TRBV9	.	TGTGCCAGCAGCGTAGCTACTGGGGGAGGACCGGATGCTTACGAGCAGTACTTC	CASSVATGGGPDAYEQYF
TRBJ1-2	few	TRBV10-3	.	TGTGCCATCAGTGAGGACTATGGCTACACCTTC	CAISEDYGYTF
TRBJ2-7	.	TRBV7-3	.	TGTGCCAGCAGCTCCGGGGCGATGGACGAGCAGTACTTC	CASSSGAMDEQYF
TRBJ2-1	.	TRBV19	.	TGTGCCAGTAGTATAGTTCCCAGGGGCGGGAACGTCTACAATGAGCAGTTCTTC	CASSIVPRGGNVYNEQFF
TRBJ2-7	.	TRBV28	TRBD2	TGTGCCAGCAGTTTCATTCTAGCGGCCTACGAGCAGTACTTC	CASSFILAAYEQYF